This T cell receptor beta chain was documented in a study of shared clonotypes between healthy human individuals. Study information: Each donor's CD8 memory used one plate, CD8 naive two, each CD4 subset three.

V trimming: 6 bases; J trimming: 0 bases; junction bases outside the gene matches: 5. Germline V gene lookup returns CDR1 SGHVS and CDR2 FQNEAQ. The CDR3 runs 14 residues. Only in-frame clones appear in the TCRdb table, and some are missing; sequencing was by immunoSEQ multiplex PCR. The sample contains about 2.4 million clones, roughly 93% of which appear only once. Concerning this clone: Antigen unknown.

The study, taken as a whole, reports: Generation of non-shared clonotypes was less probable than generation of clonotypes shared by all four donors. Sampling used blood alone; tissue repertoires probably differ.

The sequence derives from a man in his late teens or twenties in good health. Some clones in this sample may be carry-over from other donors' samples. Sequencing input: naive CD4+ T cells from PBMCs. Documented subset: CD45RA+ positively selected. The gene calls are TRBV7-8 and TRBJ2-7, with TRBD2 identical over 7 bases. In nucleotides, the CDR3 is TGTGCCAGCAGGAAAGCGGGGAGCTCCTACGAGCAGTACTTC. Its protein product is CASRKAGSSYEQYF.